This entry concerns a single T cell receptor (beta chain). The data stem from a study of blood T cell repertoires in COVID-19. Study as a whole: Specimens from acute and convalescent COVID-19 originated in the United States, Italy and Spain. T cells, B-cell-depleted T cells, or PBMCs supplied cDNA or gDNA.

In the authors' methods: Scientists estimated how many nucleated cells there were by amplifying reference gene primers. Here immunoSEQ multiplex PCR was the method, and the copy in TCRdb shows in-frame clones only, minus some. V, J and clone size derive from that table, while D and trimming were established from the DNA sequence. The profile covers around 120,000 clones, with 70% to 90% appearing a single time and under 3% taken by the ten largest. V lost 4 bases to trimming and J lost 6 bases; unmatched junction nucleotides: 8. The length of the CDR3 is 15 residues. From germline, CDR1 is SGHRS and CDR2 YFSETQ.

This sequence joins TRBV5-1 and TRBJ1-5; 9 bases are a match to TRBD1. The sequencing input was peripheral blood. The sequence was collected from a man aged 25 to 45 with acute or convalescent COVID-19. CDR3 in amino acids: CASSLDGTGFQPQHF. As DNA, the CDR3 is TGCGCCAGCAGCCTGGACGGGACAGGGTTTCAGCCCCAGCATTTT.